Included here is one T cell receptor (beta chain) sequence, with context. Participant age was roughly 18 to 90 years, and participants resided in about 25 US areas. The source of the sample is a study of blood T cell repertoires in COVID-19. The CDR3 loop spans 17 amino acids. V was shortened by 0 bases and J by 5 bases, with 17 bases between the two germline ends. Germline V gene data show CDR1 as SGHVS and CDR2 as FQNEAQ. Libraries were prepared by immunoSEQ multiplex PCR; TCRdb keeps only in-frame clonotypes and omits some of them. The sample includes 250,000 or so clones, about 82% seen only once; the top ten take approximately 2.1%.

Sequenced sample: PBMCs or T cells enriched from blood (not recorded which). The receptor was isolated from a woman in her forties or fifties who had recovered from COVID-19. The J gene is TRBJ1-5, the V gene TRBV7-8; D is perhaps TRBD1 (5 bases). In nucleotides, the CDR3 is TGTGCCAGCAGCTTAGCGCTTCGACAGTCAAGGGATCAGCCCCAGCATTTT. It encodes CASSLALRQSRDQPQHF.